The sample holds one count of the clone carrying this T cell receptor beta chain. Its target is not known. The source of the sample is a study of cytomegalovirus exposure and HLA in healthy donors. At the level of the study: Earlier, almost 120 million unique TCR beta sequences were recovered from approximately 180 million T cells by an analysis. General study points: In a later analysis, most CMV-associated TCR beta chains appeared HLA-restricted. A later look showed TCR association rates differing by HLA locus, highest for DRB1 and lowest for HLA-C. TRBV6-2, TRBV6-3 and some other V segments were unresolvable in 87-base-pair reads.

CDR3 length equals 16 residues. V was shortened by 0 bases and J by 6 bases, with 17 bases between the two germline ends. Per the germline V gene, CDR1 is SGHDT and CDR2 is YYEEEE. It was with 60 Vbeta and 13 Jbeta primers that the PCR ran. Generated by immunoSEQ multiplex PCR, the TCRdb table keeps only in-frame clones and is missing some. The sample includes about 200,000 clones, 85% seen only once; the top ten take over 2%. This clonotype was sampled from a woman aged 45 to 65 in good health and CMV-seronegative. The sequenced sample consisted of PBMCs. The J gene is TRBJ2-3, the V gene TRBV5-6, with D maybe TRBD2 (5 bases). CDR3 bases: TGTGCCAGCAGCTTGGCTGAGGGCCCCTTGAAGGATACGCAGTATTTT. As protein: CASSLAEGPLKDTQYF.